Given below is one T cell receptor beta chain in context. Original methodology: The assay estimated nucleated cells by amplifying reference gene primers. Method: immunoSEQ multiplex PCR; TCRdb's copy keeps in-frame clones and lacks some. V, J and clone size derive from that table, while D and trimming were established from the DNA sequence. There are under 300,000 clones in the sample; approximately 90% occur only once, and 0.99% lies in the top ten. These data belong to a study of blood T cell repertoires in COVID-19. Study at large: There were acute and convalescent COVID-19 samples, and they came from the United States, Italy and Spain. The analysed material was cDNA or gDNA that came from T cells, B-cell-depleted T cells, or PBMCs.

Between the trimmed V and J ends, which lost 6 bases and 7 bases, there was a span of 12 bases. The CDR3 runs 12 residues. Germline CDR1 LNHDA, CDR2 SQIVND (reference sequence). The chain combines TRBV19 with TRBJ1-2; possibly TRBD1 for D (5 bases). The sequenced sample was peripheral blood. The sequence derives from a woman between 40 and 55 years old who had recovered from COVID-19. CDR3 in amino acids: CASRTLGGGYTF. For the CDR3, the DNA is TGTGCCAGTAGGACACTCGGGGGTGGCTACACCTTC. The full variable domain, rest sourced from reference TRBV19 and TRBJ1-2, is DGGITQSPKYLFRKEGQNVTLSCEQNLNHDAMYWYRQDPGQGLRLIYYSQIVNDFQKGDIAEGYSVSREKKESFPLTVTSAQKNPTAFYLCASRTLGGGYTFGSGTRLTVV.